The 18 T cell receptor beta chains below were found in one sample sequenced in a study of shared clonotypes between healthy human individuals. Repertoires were generated with immunoSEQ multiplex PCR, while TCRdb's copy carries only in-frame clones and drops some. The table includes about 770,000 clones, over 55% detected once. The sample comprised memory CD4+ T cells sorted from blood. Described subset: CD45RA-negative fraction. The receptor source for this set is a woman in her 30s in good health.

In its sample, this clone was seen a few times. This rearrangement joins TRBV11-2 to TRBJ2-5; D is perhaps TRBD1 (6 bases). This CDR3 is 13 amino acids long. V dropped 6 bases and J dropped 5 bases, with 13 bases sitting between them. From germline, CDR1 is SGHAT and CDR2 FQNNGV. The CDR3 sequence is CASRQGILETQYF. The CDR3 nucleotides are TGTGCCAGCAGACAGGGTATTTTGGAGACCCAGTACTTC.

This clone appeared a single time. The genes are TRBV30 and TRBJ1-1, with 8 bases aligning to TRBD1. Per the germline V gene, CDR1 is GTSNPN and CDR2 is SVGIG (reference sequence). With 3 bases clipped from V and 6 bases from J, the junction kept 9 bases outside the gene matches. This CDR3 is 14 amino acids long. The CDR3 sequence: CAWRAGTGNSEAFF. CDR3 DNA sequence: TGTGCCTGGAGGGCCGGGACAGGCAATTCTGAAGCTTTCTTT.

The rearrangement joins TRBV5-1 to TRBJ2-5; 9 bases map to TRBD2. The CDR3 runs to 14 residues. J gave up 5 bases and V 5 bases, and 7 bases lay outside the gene matches. Germline V gene sequence: CDR1 SGHRS, CDR2 YFSETQ. CDR3 DNA sequence: TGCGCCAGCAGGCTAAGGACTAGCGCCGAGACCCAGTACTTC. Protein sequence: CASRLRTSAETQYF.

This clone has only a few counts. The chain carries TRBV2 and TRBJ1-5; 9 nucleotides line up with TRBD1. Germline assignment: CDR1 SNHLY and CDR2 FYNNEI. CDR3 length: 13 amino acids. Unmatched junction bases numbered 3, after V lost 6 bases and J lost 6 bases. This CDR3 reads CASRGQGTQPQHF. The CDR3 DNA sequence: TGTGCCAGCAGGGGACAGGGAACTCAGCCCCAGCATTTT.

The J gene is TRBJ2-1, the V gene TRBV5-6; possible D gene TRBD1, 6 bases. The V end was cut by 0 bases, the J end by 0 bases, with 19 bases between. The germline CDR1 and CDR2 sequences are SGHDT and YYEEEE. The CDR3 has 19 residues. In DNA, the CDR3 is TGTGCCAGCAGCTTGGGTAGTTCGGGACACTTAAGCTCCTACAATGAGCAGTTCTTC. It codes for CASSLGSSGHLSSYNEQFF.

This clone was observed a few times. The chain joins TRBV30 to TRBJ1-5, with D uncertain. Between the trimmed V and J ends, which lost 3 bases and 7 bases, there was a span of 13 bases. The CDR3 has 13 amino acids. The germline gives CDR1 GTSNPN, CDR2 SVGIG (reference sequence). The CDR3 loop is CAWSVESGQPQHF. Written as DNA, the CDR3 is TGTGCCTGGAGCGTGGAGAGCGGGCAGCCCCAGCATTTT.

V is TRBV27 and J is TRBJ2-1; tentatively, D is TRBD1 (6 bases). Trimming removed 6 bases at V and 7 bases at J, with 16 bases between. From germline, CDR1 is MNHEY and CDR2 SMNVEV (reference sequence). The CDR3 extends over 14 amino acids. CDR3 amino acids: CASSTGFGKNEQFF. Written as DNA, the CDR3 is TGTGCCAGCAGCACAGGGTTTGGGAAGAATGAGCAGTTCTTC.

This clone has a handful of counts. The rearrangement joins TRBV11-2 to TRBJ2-3; 7 bases fit TRBD2. Looked up from germline, CDR1 is SGHAT and CDR2 is FQNNGV. V shed 5 bases and J 3 bases; nucleotides not matched to a gene: 11. This CDR3 is 16 amino acids long. The CDR3: CASSDKPGLRTDTQYF. CDR3 coding DNA: TGTGCCAGCAGCGATAAACCGGGACTAAGAACAGATACGCAGTATTTT.

This clone was found a few times. The J gene is TRBJ2-7, the V gene TRBV6-1; 12 bases match TRBD2. Germline V gives CDR1 MNHNS, CDR2 SASEGT. After removal of 2 bases from V and 5 bases from J, the junction contained 4 bases not matched to a gene. The CDR3 is 15 residues long. CDR3 loop: CASSELAGGPNEQYF. The CDR3 DNA is TGTGCCAGCAGTGAACTAGCGGGAGGGCCAAACGAGCAGTACTTC.

The chain combines TRBV4-2 with TRBJ1-4; 10 positions match TRBD1. The junction had 6 bases not matched to a gene; V was cut back by 0 bases and J by 8 bases. CDR1 is LGHNA and CDR2 is YNFKEQ in the germline V gene. The CDR3 has 16 amino acids. The CDR3 loop reads CASSQEGTGVGEKLFF. Here the CDR3 DNA reads TGTGCCAGCAGCCAAGAGGGGACAGGGGTTGGAGAAAAACTGTTTTTT.

The chain couples TRBV25-1 to TRBJ2-1; TRBD1 agrees at 9 bases. Per the germline V gene, CDR1 is MGHDK and CDR2 is SYGVNS. The CDR3 extends over 16 amino acids. V was pared by 4 bases and J by 2 bases, with 6 bases of the junction left unmatched. In nucleotides, the CDR3 is TGTGCCAGCAGTGCCCGGGACAGGGCTACCTACAATGAGCAGTTCTTC. Amino acid sequence: CASSARDRATYNEQFF.

V is TRBV27 and J is TRBJ2-1; D is possibly TRBD1 or TRBD2 (5 bases each). CDR3 length equals 14 residues. Germline values: CDR1 MNHEY, CDR2 SMNVEV (reference sequence). V shed 6 bases and J shed 8 bases, with 17 bases lying between them. CDR3 nucleotide sequence: TGTGCCAGCAGGGGGGTCCTGACGACCGATGAGCAGTTCTTC. It yields the protein CASRGVLTTDEQFF.

V is TRBV7-7 and J is TRBJ2-7, with 9 positions matching TRBD1. J was trimmed by 5 bases and V by 1 base; bases with no gene match: 9. CDR1 is SSHAT and CDR2 is FNYEAQ in the germline V gene (reference sequence). This CDR3 is 16 amino acids long. The CDR3 sequence: CASSLEGTGRSDEQYF. The CDR3, as DNA: TGTGCCAGCAGCTTAGAGGGGACAGGGCGGAGCGACGAGCAGTACTTC.

This clone was observed once. The rearrangement links TRBV5-8 to TRBJ2-2, with D perhaps matching TRBD1 (6 bases). The length of the CDR3 is 13 residues. Germline lookup yields CDR1 SGHTS and CDR2 YDEGEE. Trimming took 5 bases from V and 7 from J, leaving 12 bases between them. The CDR3 protein is CASREQGDGELFF. CDR3 DNA: TGTGCCAGCAGAGAACAGGGAGACGGGGAGCTGTTTTTT.

This clone was picked up one time. The chain carries TRBV28 and TRBJ1-1; D uncertain. Germline CDR1 is MDHEN and CDR2 is SYDVKM. Deletions cut 3 bases from V and 3 bases from J, with 5 bases between. The CDR3 contains 12 residues. CDR3 region: CASSFSDTEAFF. The DNA for the CDR3 is TGTGCCAGCAGTTTTTCTGACACTGAAGCTTTCTTT.

The V gene is TRBV6-6, the J gene TRBJ2-3; D is possibly TRBD1 (7 bases). Germline lookup yields CDR1 MNHNY and CDR2 SVGAGI (reference sequence). The V end was cut by 4 bases, the J end by 6 bases, with 17 bases between. This CDR3 comprises 15 residues. CDR3 nucleotides: TGTGCCAGCAGTTGGGACAGCCGGGGGACGGATACGCAGTATTTT. The encoded protein is CASSWDSRGTDTQYF.

The rearrangement uses TRBV5-1 and TRBJ1-2; D not resolved. The CDR3 has 13 residues. V dropped 4 bases and J dropped 0 bases, with 7 bases sitting between them. Germline CDR1 and CDR2: SGHRS and YFSETQ. CDR3 amino acids: CASSLTANYGYTF. DNA for the CDR3: TGCGCCAGCAGCCTAACAGCTAACTATGGCTACACCTTC.

V gene TRBV30 combines with J gene TRBJ2-5; D unclear. The germline gives CDR1 GTSNPN, CDR2 SVGIG (reference sequence). The CDR3 covers 12 residues. Trimming stripped 3 bases from V and 5 bases from J, with 10 bases between. This CDR3 reads CAWSTNLETQYF. CDR3 DNA sequence: TGTGCCTGGAGCACAAACCTGGAGACCCAGTACTTC. Filled out from reference TRBV30 and TRBJ2-5, the complete variable domain reads SQTIHQWPATLVQPVGSPLSLECTVEGTSNPNLYWYRQAAGRGLQLLFYSVGIGQISSEVPQNLSASRPQDRQFILSSKKLLLSDSGFYLCAWSTNLETQYFGPGTRLLVL.